Reported below is one TCR beta chain. Its antigen is not known. Germline CDR1 DFQATT, CDR2 SNEGSKA (reference sequence). The CDR3 runs 13 residues. The data derive from a study of T cells expressing NK-cell markers. The overall study: Sorted CD3+CD56-NKG2C+, CD3+CD56+NKG2C- and CD3+CD56+NKG2C+ T cells were the source of the TCR beta repertoires. Out of eight donors sequenced, seven tested HCMV-seropositive and the remaining one seronegative. Whole-study results and caveats: Also leading the CD3+CD56-NKG2C+ fraction in a handful of donors were these clonotypes.

TCRdb reprocessed the 5' RACE reads and stores each CDR3 protein as one record, lacking DNA. The repertoire table contains more than 250,000 distinct CDR3 sequences. Sequencing was done on a sample of blood T cells: a sorted CD56 or NKG2C T cell subset, CD4+ or CD8+ T cells, or bulk PBMC T cells (not recorded which). The clonotype was recovered from a young man in good health. This chain connects TRBV20-1 to TRBJ2-4. CDR3 sequence: CSARLTSKDIQYF.